What follows are 12 T cell receptor beta chains derived from one specimen sequenced in a study of blood T cell repertoires in COVID-19. Clones were sequenced by immunoSEQ multiplex PCR, and TCRdb holds only the in-frame ones, with some missing. The sample includes roughly 120,000 clones, around four fifths of them seen just once. The sequenced sample was peripheral blood. The receptors shown here come from a woman aged 60-75 years with acute or convalescent COVID-19.

The chain recombines TRBV5-1 with TRBJ1-1; 8 nucleotides line up with TRBD1. There are 16 residues in the CDR3. CDR1 and CDR2 (germline): SGHRS, YFSETQ. Unmatched junction bases numbered 11, after V lost 2 bases and J lost 5 bases. The CDR3 DNA sequence: TGCGCCAGCAGCTTCGGGACAGGCATGGAGCGGACTGAAGCTTTCTTT. Its protein product is CASSFGTGMERTEAFF. Supplemented by reference TRBV5-1 and TRBJ1-1, the full variable domain reads KAGVTQTPRYLIKTRGQQVTLSCSPISGHRSVSWYQQTPGQGLQFLFEYFSETQRNKGNFPGRFSGRQFSNSRSEMNVSTLELGDSALYLCASSFGTGMERTEAFFGQGTRLTVV.

CDR3 region: CAGGGSLRGYSNQPQHF. As DNA, the CDR3 is TGTGCCGGGGGTGGAAGTCTCAGGGGTTATAGCAATCAGCCCCAGCATTTT. The chain carries TRBV28 and TRBJ1-5; maybe TRBD1 (6 bases). The V and J ends lost 11 bases and 0 bases respectively, with 23 bases between them. The CDR3 sequence is 17 residues long. Germline assignment: CDR1 MDHEN and CDR2 SYDVKM. The variable domain in full, with the rest retrieved from reference TRBV28 and TRBJ1-5, is DVKVTQSSRYLVKRTGEKVFLECVQDMDHENMFWYRQDPGLGLRLIYFSYDVKMKEKGDIPEGYSVSREKKERFSLILESASTNQTSMYLCAGGGSLRGYSNQPQHFGDGTRLSIL.

The chain joins TRBV19 to TRBJ1-4, with 9 positions matching TRBD1. V dropped 4 bases and J dropped 10; count of bases not matched to a gene: 4. This CDR3 has 13 residues. CDR1 is LNHDA, CDR2 SQIVND, per germline (reference sequence). The DNA for the CDR3 is TGTGCCAGTAGTAGGGGACAGGGAAGAAAACTGTTTTTT. This codes for CASSRGQGRKLFF.

This chain links TRBV5-4 with TRBJ2-3; D is possibly TRBD1 (5 bases). Trimming shortened V by 5 bases and J by 1 base, and 8 bases separated the two germline ends. The V gene's germline CDR1 is SGHNT and CDR2 YYREEE (reference sequence). The CDR3 sequence is 13 residues long. CDR3 nucleotide sequence: TGTGCCAGCAGAAAGGGGCGCACAGATACGCAGTATTTT. It is translated as CASRKGRTDTQYF.

This chain uses TRBV19 with TRBJ2-3; 9 positions match TRBD2. CDR1 and CDR2 (germline): LNHDA, SQIVND (reference sequence). CDR3 length: 15 amino acids. V dropped 4 bases and J dropped 4; count of bases not matched to a gene: 6. The CDR3 DNA is TGTGCCAGTAGTAGCGGGGGGGCCAGGGCAGATACGCAGTATTTT. This encodes CASSSGGARADTQYF.

This chain uses TRBV4-3 with TRBJ2-1; 8 bases are shared with TRBD2. The CDR3 has 16 residues. CDR1 is LGHNA and CDR2 is YSLEER in the germline V gene. Unmatched junction bases numbered 14, after V lost 1 base and J lost 12 bases. CDR3 DNA sequence: TGCGCCAGCAGCCAAGGGGCGGGGGGCGCATCTGAGGTGCAGTTCTTC. Translation: CASSQGAGGASEVQFF.

The chain joins TRBV28 to TRBJ1-5, with 7 bases fitting TRBD1. The CDR3 contains 18 residues. CDR1 and CDR2 (germline): MDHEN, SYDVKM. V gave up 3 bases and J gave up 4 bases; unmatched junction bases: 15. CDR3 in amino acids: CASSLGRDSLGGNQPQHF. CDR3 bases: TGTGCCAGCAGTTTGGGCCGGGACAGCTTAGGGGGAAATCAGCCCCAGCATTTT.

This sequence joins TRBV3-1 (or the pseudogene TRBV3-2) and TRBJ2-5; TRBD1 aligns across 7 bases. Germline assignment: CDR1 LGHDT and CDR2 YNNKEL (reference sequence). V lost 5 bases to trimming and J lost 4 bases; unmatched junction nucleotides: 7. The CDR3 loop spans 14 amino acids. The CDR3 reads CASSGQVRRETQYF. In DNA, the CDR3 is TGTGCCAGCAGCGGACAGGTCAGGCGAGAGACCCAGTACTTC.

The chain uses TRBV28 and TRBJ1-6; tentative D call: TRBD1 (6 bases). The CDR3 contains 17 residues. Germline values: CDR1 MDHEN, CDR2 SYDVKM. V was cut by 2 bases and J by 0 bases, with 11 bases left in between. CDR3 DNA: TGTGCCAGCAGTTTACGGACAGCTAGCTCCTATAATTCACCCCTCCACTTT. It specifies CASSLRTASSYNSPLHF.

V and J are TRBV7-8 and TRBJ2-7, with D unresolved. The V gene lost 0 bases and the J gene lost 3 bases, with 6 bases spanning the gap. Looked up from germline, CDR1 is SGHVS and CDR2 is FQNEAQ. The length of the CDR3 is 13 residues. The CDR3 loop is CASSLATDYEQYF. In DNA form, the CDR3 reads TGTGCCAGCAGCTTAGCAACAGACTACGAGCAGTACTTC.

The chain uses TRBV3-1 (or the pseudogene TRBV3-2) and TRBJ2-5, with TRBD2 identical over 9 bases. After removal of 5 bases from V and 2 bases from J, the junction contained 9 bases not matched to a gene. The CDR3 length is 16 residues. Germline-derived CDR1 and CDR2 are LGHDT and YNNKEL (reference sequence). The CDR3 sequence is CASSRPSTSGQETQYF. The DNA for the CDR3 is TGTGCCAGCAGCAGGCCTTCCACTAGCGGGCAAGAGACCCAGTACTTC.

The chain is built from TRBV5-6 and TRBJ2-3; D gene unclear. CDR3 length equals 13 residues. Germline CDR1 and CDR2: SGHDT and YYEEEE. Trimming took 1 base from V and 0 from J, leaving 3 bases between them. In DNA, the CDR3 is TGTGCCAGCAGCTTGACAAGCACAGATACGCAGTATTTT. This gives the protein CASSLTSTDTQYF.